These 7 T cell receptor beta chains share one sample of origin, sequenced in a study of Graves' ophthalmopathy and Graves' hyperthyroidism. TCR beta CDR3 regions were amplified from RNA transcripts. First-round RT-PCR used HTBI primers; second-round multiplex PCR followed. TCRdb used MiXCR to reprocess the multiplex PCR reads, holding one entry per CDR3 protein. The sample lists some 350,000 distinct CDR3 sequences, about a sixth occurring once. The sample taken for sequencing was peripheral blood. The receptors derive from an adult woman with stable Graves' hyperthyroidism.

Ten or more counts support this clonotype. This chain links TRBV28 with TRBJ2-2, with 11 nucleotides matching TRBD2. The J segment lost 1 base and the V segment lost 8 bases, leaving 6 bases of the junction unmatched. This CDR3 spans 16 amino acids. Germline-derived CDR1 and CDR2 are MDHEN and SYDVKM. CDR3 sequence: CASGRGTSGNTGELFF. CDR3 bases: TGTGCCAGCGGCCGAGGGACTAGCGGGAACACCGGGGAGCTGTTTTTT.

The chain joins TRBV12-3 or TRBV12-4 to TRBJ1-2; D perhaps matches TRBD1 (5 bases). Between the trimmed V and J ends, which lost 5 bases and 5 bases, there was a span of 18 bases. This CDR3 contains 15 residues. CDR3 protein: CASSPSFPQGYGYTF. DNA of the CDR3: TGTGCCAGCAGTCCCTCGTTCCCCCAGGGTTATGGCTACACCTTC.

This clonotype was recorded many times. The chain is built from TRBV25-1 and TRBJ2-7; 7 bases agree with TRBD1. Germline trimming cut 5 bases from V and 0 bases from J; bases unmatched to any gene: 13. The CDR3 totals 17 residues. From germline, CDR1 is MGHDK and CDR2 SYGVNS. The CDR3 nucleotides read TGTGCCAGCAGTCACCCTGGGCTTAGACAGGGCTCCTACGAGCAGTACTTC. Translating it yields CASSHPGLRQGSYEQYF.

Many counts were recorded for this clonotype. The rearrangement joins TRBV28 to TRBJ1-2, with 10 bases that match TRBD1. J gave up 2 bases and V 6 bases, and 12 bases lay outside the gene matches. Germline V gene sequence: CDR1 MDHEN, CDR2 SYDVKM. There are 17 residues in the CDR3. The CDR3 sequence is CASSPSPGTGENYGYTF. The CDR3, as DNA: TGTGCCAGCAGCCCAAGCCCGGGGACAGGGGAGAACTATGGCTACACCTTC.

The chain employs TRBV27 and TRBJ2-2; 11 bases map to TRBD2. In germline, CDR1 is MNHEY, CDR2 SMNVEV (reference sequence). V lost 6 bases and J lost 1; bases outside the gene matches: 4. The CDR3 is made up of 16 amino acids. The CDR3: CASRASGRRNTGELFF. The CDR3 DNA reads TGTGCCAGCAGGGCTAGCGGGAGGAGGAACACCGGGGAGCTGTTTTTT.

The sample holds many counts of this clonotype. CDR3 in DNA: TGTGCCAGCACCTCCCCCACGGGAGGGGGGGAGACCCAGTACTTC. It is translated as CASTSPTGGGETQYF. V usage is TRBV28 and J usage is TRBJ2-5; 8 bases map to TRBD2. Per germline, CDR1 MDHEN and CDR2 SYDVKM. The length of the CDR3 is 15 residues. The V segment lost 7 bases and the J segment 5 bases; nucleotides outside the gene matches: 12.

This clonotype was counted ten times or more. This chain uses TRBV6-5 with TRBJ1-1; D unclear. The CDR3 length is 14 residues. V lost 2 bases, J lost 4 bases, and 11 bases lay in between. CDR1 is MNHEY, CDR2 SVGAGI, per germline. CDR3: CASSYGSAGTEAFF. In DNA, the CDR3 is TGTGCCAGCAGTTACGGGTCGGCGGGCACTGAAGCTTTCTTT.